This is a list of T cell receptor beta chains from one sample in a study of blood T cell repertoires in COVID-19. Method: immunoSEQ multiplex PCR; TCRdb's copy keeps in-frame clones and lacks some. The table shows 300,000 to 450,000 clones, with about 88% occurring only once. The specimen was PBMCs or T cells enriched from blood (not recorded which). The receptors stem from a woman in her twenties or thirties who had recovered from COVID-19. CDR3s include the opening cysteine and the closing phenylalanine or tryptophan. Each record gives: clone size, D gene, J gene, V gene, CDR3 DNA, CDR3 protein. A D gene is named only where the DNA matches it firmly. Size tells how often a clone was seen (once, few, many) or the class of an expanded clone, and some rows leave it out.

>.|TRBD1|TRBJ2-1|TRBV7-9
TGTGCCAGCAGCTCCGGACAGGGGAGCTACAATGAGCAGTTCTTC
CASSSGQGSYNEQFF
>.|TRBD1|TRBJ2-1|TRBV10-3
TGTGCCATCAGTGACCTACAGGGGAGCTCCTACAATGAGCAGTTCTTC
CAISDLQGSSYNEQFF
>.|.|TRBJ1-4|TRBV7-9
TGTGCCAGCAGCTTAGGGGGCTTCGGTGAAAAACTGTTTTTT
CASSLGGFGEKLFF
>.|TRBD2|TRBJ2-1|TRBV2
TGTGCCAGCAGTCGGGGACTACACAATGAGCAGTTCTTC
CASSRGLHNEQFF
>few|.|TRBJ2-5|TRBV15
TGTGCCACCAGCCCTAGGAAAGGGGTAGGAGAGACCCAGTACTTC
CATSPRKGVGETQYF
>.|TRBD1|TRBJ2-3|TRBV9
TGTGCCAGCAGCGCCCGGGACAGGCTGGCAGATACGCAGTATTTT
CASSARDRLADTQYF
>few|TRBD1|TRBJ2-1|TRBV19
TGTGCCAGCGCCGACAGGGCCAATGAGCAGTTCTTC
CASADRANEQFF
>.|TRBD1|TRBJ1-2|TRBV9
TGTGCCAGCAGCGTCACAGGGGGTGACTATGGCTACACCTTC
CASSVTGGDYGYTF
>.|TRBD2|TRBJ2-1|TRBV5-4
TGTGCCAGCAGCTTGGGTAGCGGGGGAGGGAATGAGCAGTTCTTC
CASSLGSGGGNEQFF
>few|TRBD1|TRBJ2-2|TRBV19
TGTGCCAGTAGTTGGGGACAGGGGGCCGGGGAGCTGTTTTTT
CASSWGQGAGELFF
>many|.|TRBJ1-1|TRBV29-1
TGCAGCGTTAATAAGCAAGTCGGAGCTTTCTTT
CSVNKQVGAFF
>.|.|TRBJ2-7|TRBV7-2
TGTGCCAGCAGCTCCGACAGGAGCTACGAGCAGTACTTC
CASSSDRSYEQYF
>.|.|TRBJ1-2|TRBV19
TGTGCCAGTACCCACAGTGGAGGGAACCCCTATGGCTACACCTTC
CASTHSGGNPYGYTF
>.|.|TRBJ1-1|TRBV6-5
TGTGCCAGCAATCGGAGAAACACTGAAGCTTTCTTT
CASNRRNTEAFF
>.|.|TRBJ2-7|TRBV27
TGTGCCAGCAGTTTGAGCAGTCCGCCGGTACGGGGCGAGCAGTACTTC
CASSLSSPPVRGEQYF
>.|.|TRBJ1-1|TRBV12-3/TRBV12-4
TGTGCCAGCAGTTTAAACAGGGACACTGAAGCTTTCTTT
CASSLNRDTEAFF